These 9 T cell receptor beta chains were all obtained from the same sample, sequenced in a study of cytotoxic CD8 clonotypes in ibrutinib-treated CLL. The method was immunoSEQ multiplex PCR; TCRdb's version includes in-frame clones alone and lacks a portion of them. The sample lists approximately 130,000 clones; approximately 80% were seen once. The specimen comprised PBMCs, sampled after 24 months of ibrutinib treatment. These receptors were obtained from a human donor with chronic lymphocytic leukemia.

This clone qualifies as medium-sized (0.01 to 0.1%). The gene calls are TRBV5-1 and TRBJ2-7, with D tentatively TRBD1 or TRBD2 (6 bases each). V was shortened by 0 bases and J by 2 bases, with 12 bases between the two germline ends. This CDR3 comprises 15 residues. Germline CDR1 and CDR2: SGHRS and YFSETQ. The CDR3: CASSLVWGAAYEQYF. The CDR3 bases are TGCGCCAGCAGCTTGGTGTGGGGGGCTGCCTACGAGCAGTACTTC.

This chain connects TRBV28 to TRBJ2-1; TRBD2 might be the D (6 bases). The CDR3 spans 15 residues. Trimming took off 6 bases at V and 8 bases at J, with 20 bases between the two ends. The germline CDR1 and CDR2 sequences are MDHEN and SYDVKM. CDR3 in DNA: TGTGCCAGCAGAAGTACCGGGACTCCGGGGGATGAGCAGTTCTTC. This encodes CASRSTGTPGDEQFF.

This chain uses TRBV2 with TRBJ2-7; 8 bases fit TRBD1. The junction had 9 bases not matched to a gene; V was cut back by 7 bases and J by 1 base. Germline V gives CDR1 SNHLY, CDR2 FYNNEI. The CDR3 runs 15 residues. CDR3 bases: TGTGCCAGCATCTCGCCGGGACAGGTTTCCTACGAGCAGTACTTC. This translates into CASISPGQVSYEQYF.

The chain has TRBV18 and TRBJ2-4; D is undetermined. In germline, CDR1 is KGHSH, CDR2 LQKENI. This CDR3 comprises 19 residues. Trimming stripped 0 bases from V and 2 bases from J, with 20 bases between. This chain's CDR3 is CASSPPTRSQYYSKNIQYF. CDR3 bases: TGTGCCAGCTCACCACCGACAAGGAGCCAATACTACTCCAAAAACATTCAGTACTTC.

The gene calls are TRBV7-9 and TRBJ2-5, with TRBD1 matching 7 bases. Losses at the gene ends were 5 bases for V and 2 bases for J; bases not matched to a gene: 8. Germline assignment: CDR1 SEHNR and CDR2 FQNEAQ (reference sequence). The CDR3 totals 15 residues. The CDR3 spells CASSQRQGGQETQYF. CDR3 DNA sequence: TGTGCCAGCAGCCAAAGACAGGGTGGGCAAGAGACCCAGTACTTC.

The rearrangement uses TRBV9 and TRBJ2-3; D is undetermined. Trimming left V 0 bases short and J 2 bases short, with 10 bases between. CDR1 SGDLS and CDR2 YYNGEE come from the germline V gene. The CDR3 has 15 amino acids. The CDR3 protein is CASSVGLEFTDTQYF. CDR3 sequence (DNA): TGTGCCAGCAGCGTAGGATTGGAGTTCACAGATACGCAGTATTTT.

The CDR3 DNA is TGTGCCAGCAGCCTGATACAGCCTAATGAAAAACTGTTTTTT. Amino acids: CASSLIQPNEKLFF. The chain recombines TRBV5-8 with TRBJ1-4, with D unclear. The CDR3 is 14 residues long. CDR1 SGHTS and CDR2 YDEGEE come from the germline V gene. V was trimmed by 4 bases and J by 3 bases, leaving 10 bases between them.

The rearrangement links TRBV10-3 to TRBJ1-2; D unresolved. The CDR3 loop spans 14 amino acids. With 3 bases removed from V and 9 bases from J, the gap between germline ends came to 17 bases. Germline-derived CDR1 and CDR2 are ENHRY and SYGVKD. CDR3 loop: CAISEYTTDYSYTF. CDR3 nucleotide sequence: TGTGCCATCAGTGAATACACAACGGACTACAGCTACACCTTC.

The sample holds a few counts of this clone. The genes are TRBV27 and TRBJ1-1, with D maybe TRBD1 (6 bases). Germline CDR1 is MNHEY and CDR2 is SMNVEV (reference sequence). Trimming took 6 bases from V and 4 from J, leaving 15 bases between them. The CDR3 totals 14 residues. CDR3 in amino acids: CASRQQGGSTEAFF. The CDR3 nucleotides read TGTGCCAGCAGGCAACAGGGAGGGAGCACTGAAGCTTTCTTT.